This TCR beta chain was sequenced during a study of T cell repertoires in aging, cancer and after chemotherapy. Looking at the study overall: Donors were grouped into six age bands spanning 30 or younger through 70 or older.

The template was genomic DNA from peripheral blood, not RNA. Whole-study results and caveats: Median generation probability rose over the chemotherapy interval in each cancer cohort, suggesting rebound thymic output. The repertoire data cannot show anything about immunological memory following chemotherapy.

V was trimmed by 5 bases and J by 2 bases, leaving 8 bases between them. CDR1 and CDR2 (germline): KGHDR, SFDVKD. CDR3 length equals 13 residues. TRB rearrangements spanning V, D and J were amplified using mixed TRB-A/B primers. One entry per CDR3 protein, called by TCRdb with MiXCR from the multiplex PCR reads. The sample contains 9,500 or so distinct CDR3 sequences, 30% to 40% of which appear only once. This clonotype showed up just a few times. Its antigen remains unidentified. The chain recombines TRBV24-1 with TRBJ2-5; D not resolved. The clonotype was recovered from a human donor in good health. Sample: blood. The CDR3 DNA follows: TGTGCCACCAGTGGTGGTGGGCAAGAGACCCAGTACTTC. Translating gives CATSGGGQETQYF.